These T cell receptor beta chains were read from a single sample in a study of T cell responses to AZD1222 COVID-19 vaccine. This table comes from immunoSEQ multiplex PCR, and its TCRdb copy is limited to in-frame clones, with some not included. The sample records 64,000 or so clones, less than 90% being singletons. The sample in question was peripheral blood, obtained on day 0 of AZD1222 vaccination. Receptors were obtained from an adult in good health. CDR3s include the opening cysteine and the closing phenylalanine or tryptophan. A D gene is named only where the DNA matches it firmly. Only part of the rows carry a size: once, few, many, or a class if the clone is expanded.

CDR3 length	J gene	clone size	V gene	D gene	CDR3 DNA	CDR3 protein
16	TRBJ1-3	NA	TRBV4-3	NA	TGCGCCAGCAGCCAAGAATTGGGAAGCTTGCGAAACACCATATATTTT	CASSQELGSLRNTIYF
16	TRBJ2-3	NA	TRBV12-5	TRBD1	TGTGCTAGTGGTCCACGGACAGGGTTGAGTGGAGATACGCAGTATTTT	CASGPRTGLSGDTQYF
18	TRBJ1-3	NA	TRBV5-5	NA	TGTGCCAGCAGCTTGGAAGGGTTGGGGGCGCTCTCTGGAAACACCATATATTTT	CASSLEGLGALSGNTIYF
15	TRBJ1-1	NA	TRBV18	NA	TGTGCCAGCTCGGGCGCAGTGGGGGGGTACACTGAAGCTTTCTTT	CASSGAVGGYTEAFF
14	TRBJ1-6	NA	TRBV14	NA	TGTGCCAGCAGCCTGCCCGGGATTTATTCACCCCTCCACTTT	CASSLPGIYSPLHF
14	TRBJ2-7	NA	TRBV4-1	NA	TGCGCCAGCAGCCAAGGATCCGGAGGGTACGAGCAGTACTTC	CASSQGSGGYEQYF
14	TRBJ1-2	few	TRBV4-1	NA	TGCGCCAGCAGCCAAGAACCAGGCCTCTATGGCTACACCTTC	CASSQEPGLYGYTF
13	TRBJ2-3	NA	TRBV4-3	NA	TGCGCCAGCAGCCAAGAACGGAGAGATACGCAGTATTTT	CASSQERRDTQYF
15	TRBJ2-3	NA	TRBV5-1	NA	TGCGCCAGCAGCTGGCAGGGAGTCGGCACAGATACGCAGTATTTT	CASSWQGVGTDTQYF
15	TRBJ2-7	NA	TRBV5-1	NA	TGCGCCAGCAGCAAGCTATCCATTTACTCCTACGAGCAGTACTTC	CASSKLSIYSYEQYF
14	TRBJ2-1	NA	TRBV30	NA	TGTGCCTGGAGTCCCGGGGTAGGCTACAATGAGCAGTTCTTC	CAWSPGVGYNEQFF
15	TRBJ1-5	NA	TRBV30	NA	TGTGCCTGGTCTACGCCAGGGTACCTAGGTCAGCCCCAGCATTTT	CAWSTPGYLGQPQHF
10	TRBJ2-1	NA	TRBV4-1	NA	TGCGCCAGCAGCGGCAATGAGCAGTTCTTC	CASSGNEQFF
14	TRBJ1-3	NA	TRBV6-5	NA	TGTGCCAGCAGCAAGACAGTCTCTGGAAACACCATATATTTT	CASSKTVSGNTIYF
14	TRBJ2-3	once	TRBV2	TRBD2	TGTGCCAGCAGTGACCTAGCGGGGATGGGTACGCAGTATTTT	CASSDLAGMGTQYF
14	TRBJ1-1	NA	TRBV5-1	NA	TGCGCCAGCAGCTCCGGGACAAGGGGCGCTGAAGCTTTCTTT	CASSSGTRGAEAFF
14	TRBJ1-4	once	TRBV6-2/TRBV6-3	TRBD1	TGTGCCAGCAGTCGGACAGGGGGTACTGAAAAACTGTTTTTT	CASSRTGGTEKLFF
15	TRBJ2-7	NA	TRBV6-5	NA	TGTGCCAGCAGCGACCCAGGACTGAACTCCTACGAGCAGTACTTC	CASSDPGLNSYEQYF
15	TRBJ1-3	NA	TRBV14	NA	TGTGCCAGCAGCCGAACCAGGGTCTCTGGAAACACCATATATTTT	CASSRTRVSGNTIYF
14	TRBJ2-2	few	TRBV6-5	NA	TGTGCCAGCAGAAAGGACAGAAACACCGGGGAGCTGTTTTTT	CASRKDRNTGELFF
15	TRBJ1-5	NA	TRBV6-1	TRBD1	TGTGCCAGCAGTGAAAGCAGGGGGAGGAATCAGCCCCAGCATTTT	CASSESRGRNQPQHF
16	TRBJ2-3	NA	TRBV6-1	TRBD1	TGTGCCAGCAGTGAAGGGGCGGGACAGGGGACAGATACGCAGTATTTT	CASSEGAGQGTDTQYF
12	TRBJ2-5	NA	TRBV3-1/TRBV3-2	NA	TGTGCCAGCAGCCCCCTGGGGGAGACCCAGTACTTC	CASSPLGETQYF
14	TRBJ2-7	once	TRBV5-4	NA	TGTGCCAGCAGCGGGCAAAATACAGCTCACGAGCAGTACTTC	CASSGQNTAHEQYF
15	TRBJ2-7	NA	TRBV7-9	TRBD1	TGTGCCAGCAGCGACGCCGGGACAGAACCCTACGAGCAGTACTTC	CASSDAGTEPYEQYF
16	TRBJ2-2	NA	TRBV5-1	TRBD2	TGCGCCAGCAGCTCGTTAGCGGGGGGAAACACCGGGGAGCTGTTTTTT	CASSSLAGGNTGELFF
13	TRBJ1-1	NA	TRBV4-1	NA	TGCGCCAGCAGCCAAGATGCAAGAGCTGAAGCTTTCTTT	CASSQDARAEAFF
13	TRBJ1-4	NA	TRBV7-8	NA	TGTGCCAGCAGCTTAGCAGGGGCCGAAAAACTGTTTTTT	CASSLAGAEKLFF
15	TRBJ2-1	NA	TRBV7-9	TRBD1	TGTGCCAGCAGCCACAGACAGGGTGCCTACAATGAGCAGTTCTTC	CASSHRQGAYNEQFF
13	TRBJ1-1	NA	TRBV6-6	NA	TGTGCCAGCAACGTAGACAAAAACACTGAAGCTTTCTTT	CASNVDKNTEAFF
12	TRBJ1-2	NA	TRBV12-3/TRBV12-4	NA	TGTGCCAGCAGTTTAGCGAGCGATGGCTACACCTTC	CASSLASDGYTF
13	TRBJ1-1	few	TRBV6-5	NA	TGTGCCAGCAGTCGAGGCATGAACACTGAAGCTTTCTTT	CASSRGMNTEAFF
11	TRBJ1-2	NA	TRBV30	NA	TGTGCCTGGAGTTGGGGGGGAGGCTACACCTTC	CAWSWGGGYTF
18	TRBJ2-2	NA	TRBV4-3	TRBD1	TGCGCCAGCAGCCAAGATCGGGTACAGGGGTCGGGGACCGGGGAGCTGTTTTTT	CASSQDRVQGSGTGELFF
14	TRBJ2-1	NA	TRBV7-2	NA	TGTGCCAGCGAACCGTCCCCGGGCGAGAATGAGCAGTTCTTC	CASEPSPGENEQFF
13	TRBJ2-1	NA	TRBV7-2	NA	TGTGCCAGCAGCTTACAGGGGAACAATGAGCAGTTCTTC	CASSLQGNNEQFF
15	TRBJ2-7	NA	TRBV14	NA	TGTGCCAGCAGCCAAGATCTGGGTCCTCTTTACGAGCAGTACTTC	CASSQDLGPLYEQYF
15	TRBJ1-2	NA	TRBV5-4	NA	TGTGCCAGCAGCTTAGGGGCTGGGGGGGCTGAGGGCTACACCTTC	CASSLGAGGAEGYTF
16	TRBJ1-3	once	TRBV5-1	NA	TGCGCCAGCAGCTTGGTTACAGCTAACTCTGGAAACACCATATATTTT	CASSLVTANSGNTIYF
15	TRBJ1-6	NA	TRBV7-2	TRBD1	TGTGCCAGCAGCTCTAACAGGGGAGGCAATTCACCCCTCCACTTT	CASSSNRGGNSPLHF